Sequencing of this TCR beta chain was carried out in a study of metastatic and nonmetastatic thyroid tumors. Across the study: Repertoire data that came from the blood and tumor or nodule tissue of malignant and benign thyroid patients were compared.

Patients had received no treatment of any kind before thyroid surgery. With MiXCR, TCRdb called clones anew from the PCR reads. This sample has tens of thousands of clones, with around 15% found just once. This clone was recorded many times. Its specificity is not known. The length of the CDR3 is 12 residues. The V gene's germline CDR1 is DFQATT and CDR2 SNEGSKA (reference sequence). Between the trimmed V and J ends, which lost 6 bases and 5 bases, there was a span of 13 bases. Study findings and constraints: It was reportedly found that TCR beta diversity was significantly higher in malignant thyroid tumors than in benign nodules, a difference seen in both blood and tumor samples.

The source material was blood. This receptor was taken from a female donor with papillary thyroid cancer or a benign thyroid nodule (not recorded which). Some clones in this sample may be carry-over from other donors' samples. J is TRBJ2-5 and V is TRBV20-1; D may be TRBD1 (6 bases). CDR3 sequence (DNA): TGCAGTGCCAAAACAGGGTGGGAGACCCAGTACTTC. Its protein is CSAKTGWETQYF.